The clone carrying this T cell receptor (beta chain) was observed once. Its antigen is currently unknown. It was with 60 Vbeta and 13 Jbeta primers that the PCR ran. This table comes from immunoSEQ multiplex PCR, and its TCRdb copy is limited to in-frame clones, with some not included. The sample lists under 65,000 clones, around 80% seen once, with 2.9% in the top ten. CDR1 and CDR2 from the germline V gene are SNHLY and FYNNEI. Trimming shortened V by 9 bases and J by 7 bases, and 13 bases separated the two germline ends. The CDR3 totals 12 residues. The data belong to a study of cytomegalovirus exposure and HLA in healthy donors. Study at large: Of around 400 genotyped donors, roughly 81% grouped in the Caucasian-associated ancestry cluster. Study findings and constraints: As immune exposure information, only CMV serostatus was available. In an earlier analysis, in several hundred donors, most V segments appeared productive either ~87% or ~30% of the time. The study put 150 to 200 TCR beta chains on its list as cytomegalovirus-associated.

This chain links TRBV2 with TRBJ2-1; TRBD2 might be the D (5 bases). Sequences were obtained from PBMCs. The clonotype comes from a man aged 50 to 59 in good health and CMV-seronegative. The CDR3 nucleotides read TGTGCCAGGAGTTCCCGGGGAAATGAGCAGTTCTTC. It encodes CARSSRGNEQFF.